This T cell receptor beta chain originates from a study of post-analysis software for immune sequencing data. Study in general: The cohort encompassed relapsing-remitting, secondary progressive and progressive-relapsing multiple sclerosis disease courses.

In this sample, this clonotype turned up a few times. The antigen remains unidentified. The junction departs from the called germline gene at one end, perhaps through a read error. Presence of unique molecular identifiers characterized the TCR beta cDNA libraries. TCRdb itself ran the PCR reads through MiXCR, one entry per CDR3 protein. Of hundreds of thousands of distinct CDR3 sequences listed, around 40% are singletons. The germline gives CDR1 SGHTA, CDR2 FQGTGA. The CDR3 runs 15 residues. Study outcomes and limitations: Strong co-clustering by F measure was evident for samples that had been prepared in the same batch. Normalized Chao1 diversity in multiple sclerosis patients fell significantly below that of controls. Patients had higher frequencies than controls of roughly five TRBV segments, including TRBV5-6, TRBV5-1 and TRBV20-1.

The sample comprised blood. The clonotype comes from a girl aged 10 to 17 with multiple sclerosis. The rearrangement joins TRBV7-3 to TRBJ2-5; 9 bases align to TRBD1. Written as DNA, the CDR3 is TGTGCCAGCAGCCAACAGGGGGCGCGGCAAGAGACCCGGTACTTC. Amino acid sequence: CASSQQGARQETRYF.